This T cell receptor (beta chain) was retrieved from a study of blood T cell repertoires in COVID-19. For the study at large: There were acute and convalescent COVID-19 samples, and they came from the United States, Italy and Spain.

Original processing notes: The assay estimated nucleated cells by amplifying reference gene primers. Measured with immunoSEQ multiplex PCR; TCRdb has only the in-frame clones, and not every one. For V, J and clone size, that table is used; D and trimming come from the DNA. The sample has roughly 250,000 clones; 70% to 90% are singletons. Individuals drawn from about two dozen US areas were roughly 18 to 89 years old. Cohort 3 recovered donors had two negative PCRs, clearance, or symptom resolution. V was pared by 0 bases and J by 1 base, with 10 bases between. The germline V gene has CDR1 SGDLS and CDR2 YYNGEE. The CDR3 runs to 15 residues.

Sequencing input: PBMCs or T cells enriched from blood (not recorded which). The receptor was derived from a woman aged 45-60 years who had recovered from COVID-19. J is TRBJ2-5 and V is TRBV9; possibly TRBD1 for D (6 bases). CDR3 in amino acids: CASSVGTATQETQYF. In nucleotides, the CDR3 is TGTGCCAGCAGCGTAGGGACAGCAACCCAAGAGACCCAGTACTTC.